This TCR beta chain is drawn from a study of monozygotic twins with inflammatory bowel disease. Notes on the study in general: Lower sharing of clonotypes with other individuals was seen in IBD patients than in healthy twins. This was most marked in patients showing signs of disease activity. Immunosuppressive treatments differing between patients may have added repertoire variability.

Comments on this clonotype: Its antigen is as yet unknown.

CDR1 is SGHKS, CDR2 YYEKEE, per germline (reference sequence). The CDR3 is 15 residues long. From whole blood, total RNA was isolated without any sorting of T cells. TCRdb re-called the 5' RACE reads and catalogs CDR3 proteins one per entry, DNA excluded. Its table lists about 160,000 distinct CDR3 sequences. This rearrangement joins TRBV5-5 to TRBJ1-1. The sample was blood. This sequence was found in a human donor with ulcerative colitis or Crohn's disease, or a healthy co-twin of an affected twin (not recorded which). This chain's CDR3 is CASSLAWRVNTEAFF.